These 18 T cell receptor beta chains share one sample of origin, sequenced in a study of T-cell memory formation after mild COVID-19. TCRdb called the 5' RACE reads again in MiXCR, with one record for every CDR3 protein. The data contain about 84,000 distinct CDR3 sequences, approximately 15% of them singletons. The specimen was PBMCs or a T cell subset sorted from them (not recorded which). The receptors shown here come from an adult woman who had mild COVID-19 (a few samples of this study predate the infection). Cell type and time point are not known.

This clonotype was seen repeatedly, ten times or more. The chain joins TRBV5-1 to TRBJ2-3; no clear D gene. Trimming pared 0 bases from V and 6 bases from J, leaving 2 bases between. This CDR3 comprises 11 residues. Per the germline V gene, CDR1 is SGHRS and CDR2 is YFSETQ. The CDR3 loop is CASSLADTQYF. The CDR3 DNA reads as TGCGCCAGCAGCTTGGCGGATACGCAGTATTTT.

This chain links TRBV24-1 with TRBJ2-1, with 11 positions matching TRBD2. Germline CDR1 KGHDR, CDR2 SFDVKD. V was clipped by 0 bases and J by 6 bases; unmatched bases: 9. This CDR3 has 18 residues. In DNA, the CDR3 is TGTGCCACCAGTGATTTGCCGGCTAGCGGGGGGACCTTCAATGAGCAGTTCTTC. Translated, it gives CATSDLPASGGTFNEQFF.

This clonotype has just a few counts. The rearrangement uses TRBV9 and TRBJ2-6; D is ambiguous. The germline CDR1 and CDR2 sequences are SGDLS and YYNGEE. The CDR3 contains 16 residues. The V end was cut by 4 bases, the J end by 0 bases, with 11 bases between. The CDR3 protein is CASSPPMDSGANVLTF. CDR3 DNA: TGTGCCAGCAGCCCCCCGATGGACTCTGGGGCCAACGTCCTGACTTTC. Full variable domain (rest looked up from reference TRBV9 and TRBJ2-6): DSGVTQTPKHLITATGQRVTLRCSPRSGDLSVYWYQQSLDQGLQFLIQYYNGEERAKGNILERFSAQQFPDLHSELNLSSLELGDSALYFCASSPPMDSGANVLTFGAGSRLTVL.

This clonotype was detected only a few times. The CDR3 nucleotides read TGTGCCAGCAGCTTAGGTGGGGGCAGGGATGAGCAGTTCTTC. Its protein is CASSLGGGRDEQFF. The genes are TRBV11-2 and TRBJ2-1, with D tentatively TRBD1 (6 bases). With 1 base removed from V and 8 bases from J, the gap between germline ends came to 12 bases. Germline loops: CDR1 SGHAT, CDR2 FQNNGV. The CDR3 runs 14 residues. Full variable domain (missing parts from reference TRBV11-2 and TRBJ2-1): EAGVAQSPRYKIIEKRQSVAFWCNPISGHATLYWYQQILGQGPKLLIQFQNNGVVDDSQLPKDRFSAERLKGVDSTLKIQPAKLEDSAVYLCASSLGGGRDEQFFGPGTRLTVL.

In its sample, this clonotype was seen many times. The chain is built from TRBV5-6 and TRBJ2-1; possible D gene TRBD2, 6 bases. V shed 5 bases and J shed 8 bases, with 17 bases lying between them. The germline CDR1 and CDR2 sequences are SGHDT and YYEEEE. This CDR3 is built from 14 residues. In nucleotides, the CDR3 is TGTGCCAGCAGAAGCCGGGGGTTGATCGATGAGCAGTTCTTC. Protein product: CASRSRGLIDEQFF. Looking up the rest from reference TRBV5-6 and TRBJ2-1 gives the full variable domain: DAGVTQSPTHLIKTRGQQVTLRCSPKSGHDTVSWYQQALGQGPQFIFQYYEEEERQRGNFPDRFSGHQFPNYSSELNVNALLLGDSALYLCASRSRGLIDEQFFGPGTRLTVL.

This clonotype has just a few counts. The genes are TRBV6-1 and TRBJ2-5; 7 bases match TRBD2. Germline V gene data show CDR1 as MNHNS and CDR2 as SASEGT. The ends lost 4 bases at V and 4 bases at J; junction bases unmatched: 3. CDR3 size: 13 residues. The CDR3 DNA reads TGTGCCAGCAGTGCTGGCGGGGGAGAGACCCAGTACTTC. Translation: CASSAGGGETQYF.

This clonotype showed up many times. V and J are TRBV28 and TRBJ2-2; TRBD1 matches 9 bases. CDR3 length: 17 residues. Germline values: CDR1 MDHEN, CDR2 SYDVKM. Losses at the gene ends were 5 bases for V and 1 base for J; bases not matched to a gene: 8. CDR3 sequence reads: CASSHRGTGWNTGELFF. The CDR3 nucleotides are TGTGCCAGCAGTCACCGGGGGACAGGGTGGAACACCGGGGAGCTGTTTTTT.

For this clonotype: Compared with germline, one end of the junction differs, possibly owing to a read error. The genes are TRBV5-4 and TRBJ2-1, with D perhaps given as TRBD1 or TRBD2 (5 bases each). The CDR3 covers 11 residues. Per germline, CDR1 SGHNT and CDR2 YYREEE (reference sequence). In nucleotides, the CDR3 is TGTGCCAGCGGGGGACCCAATGAGAAGTTCTTC. Amino acids: CASGGPNEKFF.

The chain couples TRBV5-1 to TRBJ1-2; 9 bases are shared with TRBD1. The CDR3 consists of 14 residues. In germline, CDR1 is SGHRS, CDR2 YFSETQ. After removal of 3 bases from V and 4 bases from J, the junction contained 4 bases not matched to a gene. The CDR3 loop reads CASSSGTGFYGYTF. The CDR3 DNA follows: TGCGCCAGCAGCTCCGGGACAGGGTTCTATGGCTACACCTTC.

The rearrangement uses TRBV20-1 and TRBJ2-3; D might be TRBD2 (5 bases). Trimming cost V 0 bases and J 9 bases, with 25 bases left between them. Germline CDR1 reads DFQATT; CDR2 reads SNEGSKA (reference sequence). The CDR3 covers 17 residues. The DNA for the CDR3 is TGCAGTGCTAGAGATCTAATCGCAGGCGGAATACTAGAGACGCAGTATTTT. Its protein product is CSARDLIAGGILETQYF.

This clonotype was found a few times. This chain links TRBV3-1 with TRBJ2-2; 12 bases map to TRBD2. After removal of 4 bases from V and 4 bases from J, the junction contained 1 base not matched to a gene. The CDR3 totals 15 residues. Germline V CDR1 and CDR2: LGHDT, YNNKEL (reference sequence). CDR3 loop: CASSLLAGGTGELFF. The CDR3 bases are TGTGCCAGCAGCCTACTAGCGGGAGGCACCGGGGAGCTGTTTTTT.

In its sample, this clonotype was seen a few times. V and J are TRBV7-8 and TRBJ2-4; 8 nucleotides align to TRBD1. Per the germline V gene, CDR1 is SGHVS and CDR2 is FQNEAQ. The CDR3 runs to 16 residues. V dropped 5 bases and J dropped 0; count of bases not matched to a gene: 6. The CDR3 coding sequence is TGTGCCAGCAGCCCTCGGACAGGGATAGCCAAAAACATTCAGTACTTC. Amino acids: CASSPRTGIAKNIQYF.

The V call is TRBV7-8, the J call TRBJ2-2; D gene unclear. V lost 4 bases and J lost 6, with 15 bases in between. CDR1 and CDR2 (germline): SGHVS, FQNEAQ. The CDR3 extends over 15 amino acids. The CDR3: CASSSIVSVAGELFF. The CDR3 DNA sequence: TGTGCCAGCAGCTCAATCGTGTCGGTAGCCGGGGAGCTGTTTTTT. The variable domain in full, completed from reference TRBV7-8 and TRBJ2-2, reads GAGVSQSPRYKVAKRGQDVALRCDPISGHVSLFWYQQALGQGPEFLTYFQNEAQLDKSGLPSDRFFAERPEGSVSTLKIQRTQQEDSAVYLCASSSIVSVAGELFFGEGSRLTVL.

The chain couples TRBV5-1 to TRBJ1-4; D is unresolved. The CDR3 loop spans 15 amino acids. Trimming left V 5 bases short and J 9 bases short, with 20 bases between. The germline gives CDR1 SGHRS, CDR2 YFSETQ. This CDR3 reads CASRPHTRGVKKLFF. The CDR3 DNA sequence: TGCGCCAGCAGACCGCACACCAGAGGAGTGAAAAAACTGTTTTTT.

This clonotype was picked up a small number of times. The genes are TRBV5-1 and TRBJ2-3; D ambiguous. This CDR3 is built from 12 residues. Germline V lookup: CDR1 SGHRS, CDR2 YFSETQ. Trimming shortened V by 1 base and J by 6 bases, and 6 bases separated the two germline ends. The CDR3 DNA sequence: TGCGCCAGCAGCTTGACTTCGGATACGCAGTATTTT. Its protein is CASSLTSDTQYF.

The rearrangement links TRBV9 to TRBJ2-1; D uncertain. V lost 3 bases and J 5 bases, leaving 9 bases between the germline ends. The CDR3 is 13 residues long. CDR1 SGDLS and CDR2 YYNGEE come from the germline V gene. The CDR3 region has the DNA TGTGCCAGCAGCGACTACCGGGACAATGAGCAGTTCTTC. Its translation: CASSDYRDNEQFF.

This clonotype occurred a few times. This chain links TRBV11-2 with TRBJ2-1; 14 positions match TRBD2. Trimming took 5 bases from V and 5 from J; bases not matched to a gene: 11. This CDR3 is 18 amino acids long. The germline gives CDR1 SGHAT, CDR2 FQNNGV. In DNA, the CDR3 is TGTGCCAGCAGCCCTTACTGGGGGACTAGCGGGAGACACAATGAGCAGTTCTTC. As protein: CASSPYWGTSGRHNEQFF.

The chain has TRBV5-1 and TRBJ2-7, with TRBD1 as a possible D gene (6 bases). The length of the CDR3 is 14 residues. The germline CDR1 and CDR2 sequences are SGHRS and YFSETQ. V dropped 8 bases and J dropped 3 bases, with 18 bases sitting between them. This CDR3 reads CASRATGTHYEQYF. For the CDR3, the DNA is TGCGCCAGTAGAGCGACAGGAACCCACTACGAGCAGTACTTC.